Sequencing of this T cell receptor beta chain was carried out in a study of blood T cell repertoires in COVID-19. Across the study: The study drew acute and convalescent COVID-19 samples from the United States, Italy and Spain. T cells, B-cell-depleted T cells, or PBMCs provided the cDNA or gDNA that served as material.

Authors' data handling: The authors estimated nucleated cell counts from reference gene primer amplification. Profiled with immunoSEQ multiplex PCR; TCRdb holds only in-frame clones, not every one. That table supplies the V and J calls and clone size; D and trimming were determined from the DNA. The data show under 300,000 clones, 86% seen once. Per the germline V gene, CDR1 is SGHNT and CDR2 is YYREEE (reference sequence). Trimming removed 4 bases from V and 4 bases from J; junction bases left unmatched: 9. The CDR3 is made up of 15 amino acids. The sample comprised peripheral blood. This rearrangement joins TRBV5-4 to TRBJ2-3; TRBD1 aligns across 7 bases. The source is a man in his late teens or twenties with active or convalescent COVID-19. The CDR3 bases are TGTGCCAGCAGCCTTCGAGGGGGCCCGTCAGATACGCAGTATTTT. It codes for CASSLRGGPSDTQYF.